Below, 20 T cell receptor beta chains from the same sample are listed, as sequenced in a study of shared clonotypes between healthy human individuals. Naive CD8 cells lacked CD45RO, underwent positive selection for CCR7 and left out terminally differentiated effector memory CD45RA+ cells. TCRdb's table, derived via immunoSEQ multiplex PCR, lists solely in-frame clones and lacks some. The table lists about 1,900,000 clones, 85% to 95% of them singletons. The sequencing sample was made of naive CD8+ T cells sorted from blood. The receptors were sampled from a young man in good health.

The chain couples TRBV6-6 to TRBJ2-3; D is possibly TRBD2 (6 bases). CDR1 and CDR2 from the germline V gene are MNHNY and SVGAGI (reference sequence). The CDR3 is 15 residues long. The ends were cut back, 0 bases at V and 4 bases at J, with 11 bases in the middle. CDR3: CASSYSAGTSDTQYF. Here the CDR3 DNA reads TGTGCCAGCAGTTACTCTGCGGGAACGTCAGATACGCAGTATTTT.

V is TRBV2 and J is TRBJ2-2; TRBD2 matches at 10 bases. CDR1 and CDR2 from the germline V gene are SNHLY and FYNNEI. V lost 4 bases and J lost 7; bases outside the gene matches: 6. The CDR3 is 15 residues long. In nucleotides, the CDR3 is TGTGCCAGCAGTGGGGAGCGGGGGGGAGTCGGGGAGCTGTTTTTT. Its protein is CASSGERGGVGELFF.

This rearrangement joins TRBV4-1 to TRBJ1-3; the D is unclear. V gave up 0 bases and J gave up 0 bases, with 6 bases separating them. Germline V gene lookup returns CDR1 MGHRA and CDR2 YSYEKL. The CDR3 extends over 15 amino acids. CDR3 in amino acids: CASSQDNDSGNTIYF. The CDR3 DNA follows: TGCGCCAGCAGCCAAGATAATGACTCTGGAAACACCATATATTTT.

This chain connects TRBV27 to TRBJ2-1, with 8 positions matching TRBD2. Unmatched junction bases numbered 3, after V lost 6 bases and J lost 2 bases. CDR3 size: 14 residues. CDR1 and CDR2 from the germline V gene are MNHEY and SMNVEV (reference sequence). The CDR3 here is CASSVAGPYNEQFF. CDR3 in DNA: TGTGCCAGCAGCGTAGCGGGACCCTACAATGAGCAGTTCTTC.

The V gene is TRBV5-1, the J gene TRBJ2-3; 8 bases line up with TRBD1. Germline CDR1 SGHRS, CDR2 YFSETQ. J was trimmed by 4 bases and V by 4 bases; bases with no gene match: 14. The CDR3 runs to 17 residues. CDR3 DNA sequence: TGCGCCAGCAGCGGACTTCAGGGGGCCGGTAGGGCAGATACGCAGTATTTT. Amino acids: CASSGLQGAGRADTQYF.

The gene calls are TRBV27 and TRBJ2-1; D ambiguous. The length of the CDR3 is 12 residues. In germline, CDR1 is MNHEY, CDR2 SMNVEV (reference sequence). V lost 4 bases and J 8 bases, leaving 9 bases between the germline ends. The CDR3 DNA is TGTGCCAGCAGTTCCGTACGGTATGAGCAGTTCTTC. Encoded protein: CASSSVRYEQFF.

This chain uses TRBV5-6 with TRBJ2-7, with TRBD1 as a possible D gene (5 bases). Germline CDR1 and CDR2: SGHDT and YYEEEE. The V end lost 0 bases, the J end lost 3 bases, and 10 bases lay between the germline ends. This CDR3 contains 14 residues. The CDR3 reads CASSLEYRGYEQYF. The CDR3 coding sequence is TGTGCCAGCAGCTTGGAGTATAGGGGCTACGAGCAGTACTTC. The variable domain in full, with the rest retrieved from reference TRBV5-6 and TRBJ2-7, is DAGVTQSPTHLIKTRGQQVTLRCSPKSGHDTVSWYQQALGQGPQFIFQYYEEEERQRGNFPDRFSGHQFPNYSSELNVNALLLGDSALYLCASSLEYRGYEQYFGPGTRLTVT.

Points on this clone: The junction departs from the called germline gene at one end, perhaps through a read error. The V call is TRBV7-7, the J call TRBJ2-1; no clear D. The germline CDR1 and CDR2 sequences are SSHAT and FNYEAQ (reference sequence). The CDR3 is made up of 13 amino acids. For the CDR3, the DNA is TGTGCTAGCAGCCCGAGCTCCTACAATGAGCAGTTCTTC. The encoded protein is CASSPSSYNEQFF.

This clone was counted a single time. The chain employs TRBV5-4 and TRBJ1-2; the match to TRBD1 covers 10 bases. The CDR3 has 14 residues. The V and J ends lost 4 bases and 4 bases, in that order; junction bases with no gene match: 4. CDR1 SGHNT and CDR2 YYREEE come from the germline V gene (reference sequence). CDR3 sequence (DNA): TGTGCCAGCAGCACCGACAGGGGGCTCTATGGCTACACCTTC. This sequence encodes CASSTDRGLYGYTF.

This rearrangement joins TRBV7-9 to TRBJ1-1; a possible D gene is TRBD1 (6 bases). CDR1 is SEHNR and CDR2 is FQNEAQ in the germline V gene (reference sequence). V was shortened by 5 bases and J by 5 bases, with 12 bases between the two germline ends. The CDR3 totals 13 residues. The CDR3 loop reads CASSPPTGTEAFF. The DNA for the CDR3 is TGTGCCAGCAGCCCCCCGACAGGAACTGAAGCTTTCTTT.

The V and J genes are TRBV6-1 and TRBJ2-7, with 11 bases aligning to TRBD1. CDR3 length: 14 residues. V lost 4 bases to trimming and J lost 3 bases; unmatched junction nucleotides: 2. The germline V gene has CDR1 MNHNS and CDR2 SASEGT. Here the CDR3 DNA reads TGTGCCAGCAGTGGGGGGACAGGGGGCTACGAGCAGTACTTC. Translated, it gives CASSGGTGGYEQYF.

This rearrangement joins TRBV6-6 to TRBJ2-5; 8 bases line up with TRBD2. The CDR3 spans 15 residues. The V gene's germline CDR1 is MNHNY and CDR2 SVGAGI (reference sequence). J was trimmed by 5 bases and V by 2 bases; bases with no gene match: 7. The CDR3 nucleotides are TGTGCCAGCAGTTACCGGGAGGGGCGAGGCGAGACCCAGTACTTC. Translated, it gives CASSYREGRGETQYF.

V is TRBV11-2 and J is TRBJ2-5, with 9 bases aligning to TRBD1. This CDR3 spans 16 amino acids. The germline V gene has CDR1 SGHAT and CDR2 FQNNGV. Trimming at V came to 4 bases and at J to 5 bases, leaving 11 bases not matched to a gene. CDR3 amino acids: CASSSGTGRIRETQYF. CDR3 in DNA: TGTGCCAGCAGCTCGGGGACAGGGCGGATCCGGGAGACCCAGTACTTC.

The chain joins TRBV7-9 to TRBJ1-2; TRBD1 matches at 9 bases. J lost 2 bases, V lost 0 bases, and 4 bases had no gene match. Germline CDR1 is SEHNR and CDR2 is FQNEAQ (reference sequence). The CDR3 loop spans 16 amino acids. Here the CDR3 DNA reads TGTGCCAGCAGCTTAGCCGGGACAGGGAGAAACTATGGCTACACCTTC. Amino acids: CASSLAGTGRNYGYTF.

The chain combines TRBV4-3 with TRBJ2-1, with D possibly being TRBD2 (6 bases). The CDR3 sequence is 20 residues long. CDR1 and CDR2 (germline): LGHNA, YSLEER. Between the trimmed V and J ends, which lost 0 bases and 0 bases, there was a span of 21 bases. Here the CDR3 DNA reads TGCGCCAGCAGCCAAGAGAGAATACTAACGGCGGGGAGCTCCTACAATGAGCAGTTCTTC. Protein product: CASSQERILTAGSSYNEQFF.

The CDR3 nucleotides read TGTGCCAGCAGCCCCGGATTAAGGGAATCTGGAAACACCATATATTTT. Translation: CASSPGLRESGNTIYF. This sequence joins TRBV5-5 and TRBJ1-3; no definite D call. In germline, CDR1 is SGHKS, CDR2 YYEKEE (reference sequence). The V and J ends lost 4 bases and 1 base respectively, with 15 bases between them. This CDR3 contains 16 residues. Variable domain in full (rest from reference TRBV5-5 and TRBJ1-3): DAGVTQSPTHLIKTRGQQVTLRCSPISGHKSVSWYQQVLGQGPQFIFQYYEKEERGRGNFPDRFSARQFPNYSSELNVNALLLGDSALYLCASSPGLRESGNTIYFGEGSWLTVV.

This clone was picked up one time. The V gene is TRBV7-2, the J gene TRBJ1-1; D is possibly TRBD1 (6 bases). Trimming stripped 1 base from V and 1 base from J, with 7 bases between. Germline CDR1 is SGHTA and CDR2 is FQGNSA. The CDR3 length is 14 residues. This CDR3 is CASSLGGQNTEAFF. In nucleotides, the CDR3 is TGTGCCAGCAGCTTAGGGGGACAGAACACTGAAGCTTTCTTT.

This clone was found once. This rearrangement joins TRBV11-2 to TRBJ2-7; no clear D. Trimming left V 2 bases short and J 3 bases short, with 8 bases between. Germline CDR1 reads SGHAT; CDR2 reads FQNNGV. The CDR3 sequence is 13 residues long. The CDR3 DNA sequence: TGTGCCAGCAGCTTACAAACCGGCTACGAGCAGTACTTC. It is translated as CASSLQTGYEQYF.

The DNA of the CDR3 is TGTGCCTGGGAGTCAGGACAATACGAGCAGTACTTC. It codes for CAWESGQYEQYF. V usage is TRBV30 and J usage is TRBJ2-5; maybe TRBD1 (5 bases). Matching the DNA end better, TRBJ2-7 makes the J call doubtful. Germline V gene sequence: CDR1 GTSNPN, CDR2 SVGIG (reference sequence). This CDR3 spans 12 amino acids.

This chain joins TRBV27 and TRBJ2-3, with 9 bases identical to TRBD2. The germline V gene encodes CDR1 MNHEY and CDR2 SMNVEV (reference sequence). V shed 5 bases, J shed 3 bases, and the junction held 9 bases outside the gene matches. CDR3 length: 16 residues. In DNA, the CDR3 is TGTGCCAGCAGTCCCCTAGCGGGATGGGGGACAGATACGCAGTATTTT. Translation: CASSPLAGWGTDTQYF.